This T cell receptor beta chain was recorded in a study of tumor and adjacent non-tumor tissue in lung cancer. Study-level background: Stage I to III disease affected ten to eleven men and roughly five women aged roughly 31 to 76. Study results and limitations: Top 100 clones took a larger repertoire share in normal lung.

This sample's RNA came from whole unsorted tissue. The germline CDR1 and CDR2 sequences are MNHNS and SASEGT. Between the trimmed V and J ends, which lost 10 bases and 3 bases, there was a span of 18 bases. The CDR3 contains 14 residues. A modified ARM-PCR protocol with three rounds of nested PCR amplified TCRbeta. TCRdb processed the multiplex PCR reads anew with MiXCR; each CDR3 protein has one entry. The table lists approximately 120,000 distinct CDR3 sequences, approximately 82% of them singletons. This clonotype appeared a few times. The antigen remains unidentified. A much larger clonotype is one base distant, so this may be a read error.

The clonotype was recovered from an older woman with non-small cell lung cancer. V gene TRBV6-1 combines with J gene TRBJ2-5; D is possibly TRBD1 (6 bases). Sequenced material: lung tumor tissue. CDR3 DNA sequence: TGTGCCAACAGAGGGCTACAGGGAGAAGAGACCCAGTACTTC. This sequence encodes CANRGLQGEETQYF.